Listed below are T cell receptor beta chains from one sample, sequenced in a study of PD-L1 blockade in urothelial cancer. TCRdb's table, derived via immunoSEQ multiplex PCR, lists solely in-frame clones and lacks some. The repertoire consists of 55,000 to 70,000 clones, with just over 85% occurring once and the leading ten covering less than 3.5%. Here the sequenced sample was PBMCs, taken around atezolizumab (anti-PD-L1) treatment. These receptors all come from a man in his forties or fifties with urothelial cancer. Both conserved end residues are part of each CDR3. The D gene is left open where the match is weak. The size entry is marked missing in some rows and otherwise reads once, few, many or a size class.

cdr3_length,d_call,v_call,j_call,clone_size,cdr3_aa,cdr3_nt
14,-,TRBV4-1,TRBJ1-1,few,CASSRSVANTEAFF,TGCGCCAGCAGCCGATCGGTTGCGAACACTGAAGCTTTCTTT
15,-,TRBV21-1,TRBJ2-7,-,CASSKGQGRTYEQYF,TGTGCCAGCAGCAAAGGACAGGGGAGAACCTACGAGCAGTACTTC
14,-,TRBV6-1,TRBJ1-4,-,CASSLSFSGEKLFF,TGTGCCAGCAGTCTTTCGTTCAGCGGTGAAAAACTGTTTTTT
13,-,TRBV18,TRBJ2-7,-,CASSGQGGDEQYF,TGTGCCAGCTCCGGACAGGGAGGGGACGAGCAGTACTTC
13,TRBD1,TRBV5-5,TRBJ2-7,-,CASIDRGIHEQYF,TGTGCCAGCATAGACAGGGGGATTCACGAGCAGTACTTC
13,TRBD1,TRBV23-1,TRBJ2-1,-,CASTPTGGNEQFF,TGCGCCAGCACCCCGACAGGGGGCAATGAGCAGTTCTTC
15,TRBD1,TRBV5-1,TRBJ2-7,-,CASSLDTGGSYEQYF,TGCGCCAGCAGCTTGGATACAGGGGGCTCCTACGAGCAGTACTTC
17,-,TRBV5-6,TRBJ1-1,-,CASSGGHREFMNTEAFF,TGTGCCAGCAGCGGCGGACACAGGGAATTCATGAACACTGAAGCTTTCTTT
14,TRBD1,TRBV5-5,TRBJ1-1,-,CASSPGQGVTEAFF,TGTGCCAGCAGCCCAGGACAGGGTGTCACTGAAGCTTTCTTT
16,TRBD2,TRBV7-2,TRBJ2-1,-,CASSFTSGSPFNEQFF,TGTGCCAGCAGCTTCACTAGCGGGAGCCCCTTCAATGAGCAGTTCTTC
15,-,TRBV5-4,TRBJ1-4,-,CASSPGTLTNEKLFF,TGTGCCAGCAGCCCGGGGACACTTACTAATGAAAAACTGTTTTTT
14,TRBD1,TRBV5-4,TRBJ2-7,-,CASSSRDRGLEQYF,TGTGCCAGCAGCTCGCGGGACAGGGGGCTCGAGCAGTACTTC
16,TRBD2,TRBV29-1,TRBJ2-1,-,CSATPILAESFNEQFF,TGCAGCGCCACTCCGATTCTAGCGGAGAGCTTCAATGAGCAGTTCTTC
16,TRBD2,TRBV5-5,TRBJ2-1,-,CASSLSSGRLFHEQFF,TGTGCCAGCAGCTTGAGTAGCGGGAGATTATTCCATGAGCAGTTCTTC
15,-,TRBV18,TRBJ2-2,-,CASSPRGPNTGELFF,TGTGCCAGCTCGCCCAGGGGCCCTAACACCGGGGAGCTGTTTTTT
14,TRBD2,TRBV5-6,TRBJ2-1,-,CASSFGLAGDEQFF,TGTGCCAGCAGCTTCGGGCTAGCGGGAGATGAGCAGTTCTTC
13,-,TRBV5-1,TRBJ2-2,-,CASSVTGIGELFF,TGCGCCAGCAGCGTCACAGGGATTGGGGAGCTGTTTTTT
14,TRBD2,TRBV7-3,TRBJ2-3,-,CASSSVGGGDTQYF,TGTGCCAGCAGCTCAGTCGGGGGGGGAGATACGCAGTATTTT
14,-,TRBV9,TRBJ1-6,-,CASSSTWGNSPLHF,TGTGCCAGCAGCAGTACATGGGGCAATTCACCCCTCCACTTT
15,-,TRBV28,TRBJ1-1,-,CASSGKPKGGPEAFF,TGTGCCAGCAGCGGAAAGCCAAAGGGGGGGCCTGAAGCTTTCTTT